The present TCR beta chain was sequenced within a study of T cell responses to AZD1222 COVID-19 vaccine. Trimming shortened V by 1 base and J by 6 bases, and 13 bases separated the two germline ends. The germline gives CDR1 SGHAT, CDR2 FQNNGV. CDR3 length equals 14 residues. TCRdb's table, derived via immunoSEQ multiplex PCR, lists solely in-frame clones and lacks some. The sample lists about 130,000 clones; 90% were seen once. Sequenced here: peripheral blood, sampled on day 0 of AZD1222 vaccination. The receptor's source is an adult in good health. The genes are TRBV11-2 and TRBJ2-7, with D perhaps TRBD1 or TRBD2 (5 bases each). Here the CDR3 reads CASSLAPRGAEQYF. The CDR3 coding sequence is TGTGCCAGCAGCTTAGCGCCCCGGGGCGCCGAGCAGTACTTC.